A selection of T cell receptor beta chains follows, all from one sample in a study of chemoradiotherapy in HPV16-positive cancers. Produced via immunoSEQ multiplex PCR; TCRdb's table is partial and in-frame only. This sample has 2,500 to 3,000 clones; approximately 90% occur once, and the top ten carry just over 3%. The sequencing used tumor tissue, collected from a patient who underwent chemoradiotherapy. These receptor sequences come from a human donor with HPV-associated anogenital cancer. Each CDR3 is given with its conserved first and last residue. D genes are given only for firm matches. Some rows have no size entry. The others give once, few or many, or a class for an expanded clone.

clone size: once
D gene: .
V gene: TRBV7-6
J gene: TRBJ1-6
CDR3 DNA: TGTGCCAGCAGCTTAGAGGGAGGCAATTCACCCCTCCACTTT
CDR3 protein: CASSLEGGNSPLHF

clone size: .
D gene: .
V gene: TRBV7-9
J gene: TRBJ1-5
CDR3 DNA: TGTGCCAGCAGCGGCACAGGGAACGGACAGCCCCAGCATTTT
CDR3 protein: CASSGTGNGQPQHF

clone size: once
D gene: .
V gene: TRBV5-1
J gene: TRBJ2-1
CDR3 DNA: TGCGCCAGCAGCTTGGAGCCGGGCGCGAGCTCCTACAATGAGCAGTTCTTC
CDR3 protein: CASSLEPGASSYNEQFF

clone size: .
D gene: .
V gene: TRBV12-5
J gene: TRBJ1-5
CDR3 DNA: TGTGCTAGTGGTTTGGTAGTTGGGGGGACTAGCAATCAGCCCCAGCATTTT
CDR3 protein: CASGLVVGGTSNQPQHF

clone size: .
D gene: TRBD2
V gene: TRBV2
J gene: TRBJ2-5
CDR3 DNA: TGTGCCAGCAGCGGGACTATCTCGTACCAAGAGACCCAGTACTTC
CDR3 protein: CASSGTISYQETQYF

clone size: .
D gene: TRBD2
V gene: TRBV9
J gene: TRBJ2-1
CDR3 DNA: TGTGCCAGCAGCGCTCTAGCGGGGGGGCCCTACAATGAGCAGTTCTTC
CDR3 protein: CASSALAGGPYNEQFF

clone size: .
D gene: .
V gene: TRBV7-8
J gene: TRBJ2-3
CDR3 DNA: TGTGCCAGCAGCCCTGCCGGTCGACTGAGCACAGATACGCAGTATTTT
CDR3 protein: CASSPAGRLSTDTQYF

clone size: .
D gene: TRBD1
V gene: TRBV5-6
J gene: TRBJ2-7
CDR3 DNA: TGTGCCAGCAGCTTGGGACAGGGGGCCAGGGGCGAGCAGTACTTC
CDR3 protein: CASSLGQGARGEQYF

clone size: .
D gene: .
V gene: TRBV10-3
J gene: TRBJ1-3
CDR3 DNA: TGTGCCATCAGAGAACAGGACTACTCTGGAAACACCATATATTTT
CDR3 protein: CAIREQDYSGNTIYF

clone size: .
D gene: .
V gene: TRBV5-4
J gene: TRBJ1-5
CDR3 DNA: TGTGCCAGCAGCTCCCTGTTAGGGCTTAGCAATCAGCCCCAGCATTTT
CDR3 protein: CASSSLLGLSNQPQHF

clone size: .
D gene: .
V gene: TRBV19
J gene: TRBJ1-1
CDR3 DNA: TGTGCCAGTAGCCCCGTCCGGACGGATTACATGAACACTGAAGCTTTCTTT
CDR3 protein: CASSPVRTDYMNTEAFF

clone size: .
D gene: .
V gene: TRBV19
J gene: TRBJ1-5
CDR3 DNA: TGTGCCAGTAGTATAGGCGACAGTAGCAATCAGCCCCAGCATTTT
CDR3 protein: CASSIGDSSNQPQHF

clone size: .
D gene: .
V gene: TRBV6-6
J gene: TRBJ1-1
CDR3 DNA: TGTGCCAGCAGTTCTGGAATGAACACTGAAGCTTTCTTT
CDR3 protein: CASSSGMNTEAFF

clone size: .
D gene: .
V gene: TRBV25-1
J gene: TRBJ2-3
CDR3 DNA: TGTGCCAGCAGACGAACACTGGGCGATACGCAGTATTTT
CDR3 protein: CASRRTLGDTQYF

clone size: .
D gene: TRBD1
V gene: TRBV5-4
J gene: TRBJ1-1
CDR3 DNA: TGTGCCAGCAGCTTGGCCCGACAGGGTAGAGCTTTCTTT
CDR3 protein: CASSLARQGRAFF

clone size: .
D gene: .
V gene: TRBV6-5
J gene: TRBJ1-2
CDR3 DNA: TGTGCCAGCAGTTACACGGACGAGAGATATGGCTACACCTTC
CDR3 protein: CASSYTDERYGYTF

clone size: .
D gene: .
V gene: TRBV19
J gene: TRBJ2-2
CDR3 DNA: TGTGCCAGTAGCCGCCCTTTAGCGACGCCGGTTGAGGGGGAGCTGTTTTTT
CDR3 protein: CASSRPLATPVEGELFF

clone size: .
D gene: TRBD2
V gene: TRBV11-3
J gene: TRBJ2-1
CDR3 DNA: TGTGCCAGCAGCTTAGGGTCTAGCGGGCAGCAGTTCTTC
CDR3 protein: CASSLGSSGQQFF

clone size: .
D gene: TRBD2
V gene: TRBV5-4
J gene: TRBJ2-2
CDR3 DNA: TGTGCCAGCAGCCAATTAGCTAGCGGGTCCGGGGAGCTGTTTTTT
CDR3 protein: CASSQLASGSGELFF

clone size: .
D gene: .
V gene: TRBV5-1
J gene: TRBJ1-4
CDR3 DNA: TGCGCCAGCAGCTTGGGAGGGGGGAAGGAAAAACTGTTTTTT
CDR3 protein: CASSLGGGKEKLFF

clone size: large
D gene: TRBD2
V gene: TRBV9
J gene: TRBJ2-1
CDR3 DNA: TGTGCCAGCAGCGTCAGCGGGGGGGCGAATGAGCAGTTCTTC
CDR3 protein: CASSVSGGANEQFF

clone size: .
D gene: TRBD2
V gene: TRBV30
J gene: TRBJ2-1
CDR3 DNA: TGTGCCTGGAACTCGGGACTAGCGGGACATAATGAGCAGTTCTTC
CDR3 protein: CAWNSGLAGHNEQFF

clone size: .
D gene: .
V gene: TRBV5-1
J gene: TRBJ2-7
CDR3 DNA: TGCGCCAGCGCCGGGCCCTCAGGCTACGAGCAGTACTTC
CDR3 protein: CASAGPSGYEQYF

clone size: .
D gene: TRBD2
V gene: TRBV9
J gene: TRBJ2-1
CDR3 DNA: TGTGCCAGCAGCGCCCCCTCGGGACTAGCGGGAGGCGCGCGAGTTTATAACAATGAGCAGTTCTTC
CDR3 protein: CASSAPSGLAGGARVYNNEQFF